This TCR beta chain was observed in a study of cytomegalovirus exposure and HLA in healthy donors. Study-wide background: Inside one of the first data releases sat about 85 million unique TCRs taken from HLA-typed donors. Overall study results and limits: For most TCR sequences rarity was the rule, although some public TCRs occurred in many donors.

This CDR3 comprises 13 residues. Trimming left V 1 base short and J 3 bases short, with 7 bases between. Germline V gives CDR1 SEHNR, CDR2 FQNEAQ (reference sequence). The PCR used 60 Vbeta and 13 Jbeta primers. This table comes from immunoSEQ multiplex PCR, and its TCRdb copy is limited to in-frame clones, with some not included. The sample comprises about 190,000 clones, 75% to 90% of which are singletons, and 0.5% to 0.8% rests with the top ten. Worth noting for this clone: What it binds is not known.

The source material was PBMCs. J is TRBJ2-7 and V is TRBV7-9; D remains ambiguous. This TCR derives from a boy aged 5 to 17 in good health and CMV-seronegative. The CDR3 here is CASSLGYSYEQYF. In DNA, the CDR3 is TGTGCCAGCAGCTTAGGCTACAGCTACGAGCAGTACTTC. Using reference TRBV7-9 and TRBJ2-7 for the parts outside the CDR3, the full variable domain is DTGVSQNPRHKITKRGQNVTFRCDPISEHNRLYWYRQTLGQGPEFLTYFQNEAQLEKSRLLSDRFSAERPKGSFSTLEIQRTEQGDSAMYLCASSLGYSYEQYFGPGTRLTVT.